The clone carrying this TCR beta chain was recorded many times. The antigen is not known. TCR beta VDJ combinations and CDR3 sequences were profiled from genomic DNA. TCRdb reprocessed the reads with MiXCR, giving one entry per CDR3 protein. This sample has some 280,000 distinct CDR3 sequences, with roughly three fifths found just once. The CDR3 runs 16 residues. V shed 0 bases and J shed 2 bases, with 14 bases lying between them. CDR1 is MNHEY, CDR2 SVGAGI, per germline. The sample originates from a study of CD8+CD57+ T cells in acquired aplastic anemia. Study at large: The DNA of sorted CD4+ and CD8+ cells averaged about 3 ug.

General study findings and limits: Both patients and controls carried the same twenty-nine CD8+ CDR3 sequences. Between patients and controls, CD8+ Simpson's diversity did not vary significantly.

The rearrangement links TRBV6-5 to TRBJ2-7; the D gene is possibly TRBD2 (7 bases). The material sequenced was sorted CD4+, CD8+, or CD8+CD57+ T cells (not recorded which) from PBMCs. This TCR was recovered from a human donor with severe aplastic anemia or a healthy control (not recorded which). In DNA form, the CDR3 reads TGTGCCAGCAGTTACTCGAATCGGGGGGCTGCCTACGAGCAGTACTTC. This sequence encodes CASSYSNRGAAYEQYF.